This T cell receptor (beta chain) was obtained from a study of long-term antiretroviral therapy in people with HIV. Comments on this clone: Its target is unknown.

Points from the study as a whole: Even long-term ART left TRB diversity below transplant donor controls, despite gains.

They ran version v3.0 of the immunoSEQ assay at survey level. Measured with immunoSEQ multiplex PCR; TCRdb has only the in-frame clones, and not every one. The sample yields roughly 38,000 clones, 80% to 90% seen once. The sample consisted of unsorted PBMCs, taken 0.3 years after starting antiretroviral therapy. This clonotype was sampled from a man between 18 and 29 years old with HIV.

The CDR3 is CASSLFGAGKNIQYF. As DNA, the CDR3 is TGTGCCAGCAGCTTATTTGGGGCCGGCAAAAACATTCAGTACTTC. The V call is TRBV7-3, the J call TRBJ2-4, with D perhaps TRBD1 (5 bases). The V end was cut by 2 bases, the J end by 3 bases, with 11 bases between. CDR3 length: 15 residues. Germline loops: CDR1 SGHTA, CDR2 FQGTGA.